A single T cell receptor beta chain is shown here with its context. This entry is derived from a study of cytomegalovirus exposure and HLA in healthy donors. V lost 5 bases to trimming and J lost 4 bases; unmatched junction nucleotides: 4. This CDR3 contains 14 residues. Germline V gives CDR1 SGHRS, CDR2 YFSETQ. The repertoire was sequenced with immunoSEQ multiplex PCR; TCRdb's copy has only in-frame clones and lacks some. The sample comprises 110,000 or so clones, around 88% of which are singletons, and roughly 5.3% rests with the top ten. The V and J genes are TRBV5-1 and TRBJ1-1, with 11 bases identical to TRBD1. This clonotype was obtained from a man aged 18-30 years in good health and CMV-seronegative. Sequenced sample: PBMCs. The CDR3 DNA follows: TGCGCCAGCAGGCTCGGACAGGGGGCCACTGAAGCTTTCTTT. Amino acid sequence: CASRLGQGATEAFF.